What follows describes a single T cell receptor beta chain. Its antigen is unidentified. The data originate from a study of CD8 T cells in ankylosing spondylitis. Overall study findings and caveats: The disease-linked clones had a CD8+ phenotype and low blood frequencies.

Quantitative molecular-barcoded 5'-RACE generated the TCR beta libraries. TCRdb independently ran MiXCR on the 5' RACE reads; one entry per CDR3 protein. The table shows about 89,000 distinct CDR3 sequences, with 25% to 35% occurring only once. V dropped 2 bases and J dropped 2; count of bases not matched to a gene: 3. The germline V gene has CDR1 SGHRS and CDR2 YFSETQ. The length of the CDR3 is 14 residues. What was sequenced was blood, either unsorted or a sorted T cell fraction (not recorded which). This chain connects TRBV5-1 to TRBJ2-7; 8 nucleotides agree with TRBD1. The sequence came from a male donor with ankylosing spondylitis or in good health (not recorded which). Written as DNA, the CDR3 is TGCGCCAGCAGCTTAGGGGACAGGCCCTACGAGCAGTACTTC. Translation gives CASSLGDRPYEQYF.